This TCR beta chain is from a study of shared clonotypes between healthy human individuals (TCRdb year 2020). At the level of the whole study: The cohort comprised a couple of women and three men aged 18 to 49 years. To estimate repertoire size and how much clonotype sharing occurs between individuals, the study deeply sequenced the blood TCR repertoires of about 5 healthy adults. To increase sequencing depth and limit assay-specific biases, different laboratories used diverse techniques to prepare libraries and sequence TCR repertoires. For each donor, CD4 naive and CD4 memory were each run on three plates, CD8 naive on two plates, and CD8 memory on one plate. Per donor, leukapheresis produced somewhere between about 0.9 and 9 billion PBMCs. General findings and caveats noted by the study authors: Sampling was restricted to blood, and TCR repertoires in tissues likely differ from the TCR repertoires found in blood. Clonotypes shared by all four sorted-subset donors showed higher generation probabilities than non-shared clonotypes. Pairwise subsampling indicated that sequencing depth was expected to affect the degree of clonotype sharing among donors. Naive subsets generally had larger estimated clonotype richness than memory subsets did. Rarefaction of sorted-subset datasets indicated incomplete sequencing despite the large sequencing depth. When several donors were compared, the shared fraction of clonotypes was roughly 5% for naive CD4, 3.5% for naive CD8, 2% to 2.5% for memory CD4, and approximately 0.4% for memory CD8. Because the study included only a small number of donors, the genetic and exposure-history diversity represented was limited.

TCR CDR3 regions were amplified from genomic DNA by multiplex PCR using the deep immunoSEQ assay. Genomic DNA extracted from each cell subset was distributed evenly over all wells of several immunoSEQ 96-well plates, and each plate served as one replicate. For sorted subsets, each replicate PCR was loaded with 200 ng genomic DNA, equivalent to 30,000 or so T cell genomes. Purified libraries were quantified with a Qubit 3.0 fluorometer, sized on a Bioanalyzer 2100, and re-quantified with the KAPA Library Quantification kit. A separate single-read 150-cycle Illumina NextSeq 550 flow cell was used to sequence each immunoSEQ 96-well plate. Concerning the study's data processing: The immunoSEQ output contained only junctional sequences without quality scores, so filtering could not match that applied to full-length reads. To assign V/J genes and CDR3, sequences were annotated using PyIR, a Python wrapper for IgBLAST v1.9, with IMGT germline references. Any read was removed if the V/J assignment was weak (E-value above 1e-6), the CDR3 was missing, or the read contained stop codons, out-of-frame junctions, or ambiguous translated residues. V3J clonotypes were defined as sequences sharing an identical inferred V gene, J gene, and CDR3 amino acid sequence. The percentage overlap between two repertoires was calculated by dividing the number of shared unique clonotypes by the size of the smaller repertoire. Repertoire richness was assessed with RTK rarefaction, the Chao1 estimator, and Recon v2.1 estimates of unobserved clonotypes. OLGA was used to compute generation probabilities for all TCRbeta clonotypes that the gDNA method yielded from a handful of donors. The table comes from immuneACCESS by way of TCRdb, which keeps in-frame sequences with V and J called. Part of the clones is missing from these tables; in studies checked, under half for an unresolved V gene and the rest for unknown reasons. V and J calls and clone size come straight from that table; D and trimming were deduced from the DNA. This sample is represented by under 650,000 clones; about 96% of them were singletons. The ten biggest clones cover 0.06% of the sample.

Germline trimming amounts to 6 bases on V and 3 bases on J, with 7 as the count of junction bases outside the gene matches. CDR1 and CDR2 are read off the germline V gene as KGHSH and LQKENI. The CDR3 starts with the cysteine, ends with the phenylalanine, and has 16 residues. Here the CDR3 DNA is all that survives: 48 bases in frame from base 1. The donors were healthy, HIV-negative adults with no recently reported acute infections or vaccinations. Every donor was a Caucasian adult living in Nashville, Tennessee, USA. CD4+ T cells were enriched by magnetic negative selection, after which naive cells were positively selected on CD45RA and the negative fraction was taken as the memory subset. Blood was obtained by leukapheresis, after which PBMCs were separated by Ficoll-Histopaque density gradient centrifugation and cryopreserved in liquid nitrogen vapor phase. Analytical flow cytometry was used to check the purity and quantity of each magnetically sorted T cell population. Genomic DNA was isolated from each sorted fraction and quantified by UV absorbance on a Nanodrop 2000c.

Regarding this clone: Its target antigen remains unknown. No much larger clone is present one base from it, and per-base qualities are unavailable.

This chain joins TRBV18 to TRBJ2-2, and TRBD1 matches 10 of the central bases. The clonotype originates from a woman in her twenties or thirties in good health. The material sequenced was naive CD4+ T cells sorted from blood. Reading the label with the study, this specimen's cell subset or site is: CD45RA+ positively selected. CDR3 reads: CASSHRGTGDTGELFF. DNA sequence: TGTGCCAGCTCGCATCGTGGGACAGGGGACACCGGGGAGCTGTTTTTT.